This T cell receptor (beta chain) is from a study of cytomegalovirus exposure and HLA in healthy donors. Study observations and caveats: A later analysis appeared to link common viral pathogens to several of the most significant clusters. Serostatus for CMV was the only available immune exposure information. Using the classifier, cytomegalovirus status was reportedly diagnosed with high specificity and sensitivity.

Both 60 Vbeta primers and 13 Jbeta primers went into the PCR. Per the original data handling: Unique TCR beta chains numbered roughly 83 million in a later analysis, with around 10 million shared. Only in-frame clones appear in the TCRdb table, and some are missing; sequencing was by immunoSEQ multiplex PCR. The V and J calls and clone size are taken from that table; D and trimming were inferred from the DNA. The sample records 150,000 to 200,000 clones, over 80% being singletons. This CDR3 has 13 amino acids. Germline lookup yields CDR1 SNHLY and CDR2 FYNNEI. V was shortened by 1 base and J by 5 bases, with 5 bases between the two germline ends. This clone was observed a few times. As yet, its antigen is unknown.

The sample comprised PBMCs. This receptor was identified in a man aged 50-59 years in good health and CMV-seronegative. The gene calls are TRBV2 and TRBJ2-2; D is unresolved. The CDR3 is CASSEERTGELFF. In nucleotides, the CDR3 is TGTGCCAGCAGTGAAGAGCGAACCGGGGAGCTGTTTTTT.